The 29 T cell receptor beta chains in this list originate from one sample, sequenced in a study of lymphopenia after photon versus proton radiotherapy. Produced via immunoSEQ multiplex PCR; TCRdb's table is partial and in-frame only. The table records roughly 35,000 clones, 70% to 90% of them present only once. The sample was peripheral blood, taken from a patient treated with photon-based radiotherapy. All receptors derive from a man aged 50 or older with gastric cancer.

This clone was seen a single time. This chain connects TRBV11-2 to TRBJ2-5, with a possible D match to TRBD2 (6 bases). The J call may be faulty, since TRBJ2-7 better matches the DNA end. The CDR3 sequence is 13 residues long. Germline lookup yields CDR1 SGHAT and CDR2 FQNNGV. The CDR3 DNA follows: TGTGCCAGCAGGCGGGACCGTTCCTACGAGCAGTACTTC. This sequence encodes CASRRDRSYEQYF.

V is TRBV4-3 and J is TRBJ2-1; 13 nucleotides line up with TRBD2. V lost 2 bases, J lost 3 bases, and 4 bases stayed unmatched. The CDR3 consists of 17 residues. The germline CDR1 and CDR2 sequences are LGHNA and YSLEER. The CDR3 protein is CASSQQLAGGLYNEQFF. Written as DNA, the CDR3 is TGCGCCAGCAGCCAACAACTAGCGGGAGGGCTCTACAATGAGCAGTTCTTC.

V is TRBV14 and J is TRBJ2-3; 12 bases agree with TRBD2. J gave up 5 bases and V 0 bases, and 15 bases lay outside the gene matches. Germline values: CDR1 SGHDN, CDR2 FVKESK. The CDR3 consists of 20 residues. CDR3 nucleotide sequence: TGTGCCAGCAGCCAAGACGGAAGCTTGACTAGCGGGAGTTTGAAAGATACGCAGTATTTT. It specifies CASSQDGSLTSGSLKDTQYF. Supplemented by reference TRBV14 and TRBJ2-3, the full variable domain reads EAGVTQFPSHSVIEKGQTVTLRCDPISGHDNLYWYRRVMGKEIKFLLHFVKESKQDESGMPNNRFLAERTGGTYSTLKVQPAELEDSGVYFCASSQDGSLTSGSLKDTQYFGPGTRLTVL.

The genes are TRBV7-3 and TRBJ2-7, with TRBD2 identical over 10 bases. Germline CDR1 and CDR2: SGHTA and FQGTGA. The trim removed 2 bases at V and 3 bases at J, leaving 4 bases unmatched. The CDR3 has 15 amino acids. The CDR3 is CASSLYGTSVYEQYF. CDR3 in DNA: TGTGCCAGCAGCTTATATGGGACTAGCGTCTACGAGCAGTACTTC.

The genes are TRBV11-2 and TRBJ2-3, with TRBD2 matching over 12 bases. The length of the CDR3 is 15 residues. The germline CDR1 and CDR2 sequences are SGHAT and FQNNGV. Trimming took 5 bases from V and 5 from J; bases not matched to a gene: 5. CDR3 sequence (DNA): TGTGCCAGCAGCGCGACTAGCGGGAGAGGAGATACGCAGTATTTT. Translation gives CASSATSGRGDTQYF.

This sequence joins TRBV11-2 and TRBJ1-1; D gene ambiguous. Germline CDR1 is SGHAT and CDR2 is FQNNGV. Trimming removed 2 bases at V and 1 base at J, with 11 bases between. This CDR3 is 15 amino acids long. The CDR3 spells CASSLIGRKNTEAFF. CDR3 in DNA: TGTGCCAGCAGCTTAATTGGCAGGAAGAACACTGAAGCTTTCTTT.

This chain uses TRBV11-2 with TRBJ2-3; tentative D call: TRBD1 (5 bases). The CDR3 loop spans 15 amino acids. V shed 1 base and J shed 3 bases, with 11 bases lying between them. Germline V CDR1 and CDR2: SGHAT, FQNNGV. CDR3 in DNA: TGTGCCAGCAGCTTAGTAGGGGTTCGGACAGATACGCAGTATTTT. This codes for CASSLVGVRTDTQYF.

This clone came up a few times. The chain has TRBV5-1 and TRBJ2-2; 9 positions agree with TRBD2. The trim removed 2 bases at V and 5 bases at J, leaving 10 bases unmatched. Germline CDR1 and CDR2: SGHRS and YFSETQ. The CDR3 has 17 residues. CDR3 in amino acids: CASSFGLGGRATGELFF. Written as DNA, the CDR3 is TGCGCCAGCAGCTTCGGTTTGGGCGGGAGGGCGACCGGGGAGCTGTTTTTT.

The chain combines TRBV28 with TRBJ2-2; 7 bases fit TRBD2. Per the germline V gene, CDR1 is MDHEN and CDR2 is SYDVKM. The CDR3 runs 16 residues. V gave up 4 bases and J gave up 5 bases; unmatched junction bases: 10. DNA for the CDR3: TGTGCCAGCAGTTACCGCTTTCGGGAGGTAACCGGGGAGCTGTTTTTT. This sequence encodes CASSYRFREVTGELFF.

This clone was seen a handful of times. The chain links TRBV18 to TRBJ2-3, with D possibly matching TRBD2 (6 bases). Germline V gene lookup returns CDR1 KGHSH and CDR2 LQKENI. V was shortened by 3 bases and J by 12 bases, with 16 bases between the two germline ends. CDR3 length equals 13 residues. CDR3 DNA sequence: TGTGCCAGCTCACCTCAACCGGGGGAACCCCAGTATTTT. It is translated as CASSPQPGEPQYF.

This chain connects TRBV5-4 to TRBJ2-3, with 9 bases matching TRBD2. Germline V gene lookup returns CDR1 SGHNT and CDR2 YYREEE (reference sequence). The ends lost 6 bases at V and 1 base at J; junction bases unmatched: 6. This CDR3 has 15 amino acids. DNA for the CDR3: TGTGCCAGCAACCAACTAGCGGGTGGCACAGATACGCAGTATTTT. Amino acids: CASNQLAGGTDTQYF.

V gene TRBV4-1 combines with J gene TRBJ2-3, with TRBD1 as a possible D gene (6 bases). Germline CDR1 MGHRA, CDR2 YSYEKL. Trimming shortened V by 3 bases and J by 2 bases, and 15 bases separated the two germline ends. The CDR3 sequence is 16 residues long. CDR3 sequence: CASSQGDIHLTDTQYF. In nucleotides, the CDR3 is TGCGCCAGCAGCCAGGGGGACATCCACCTCACAGATACGCAGTATTTT.

This chain uses TRBV19 with TRBJ1-2, with 8 bases aligning to TRBD1. Germline V gene lookup returns CDR1 LNHDA and CDR2 SQIVND (reference sequence). CDR3 size: 14 residues. Trimming removed 5 bases from V and 5 bases from J; junction bases left unmatched: 7. CDR3 in amino acids: CASSVRGLGYGYTF. In DNA form, the CDR3 reads TGTGCCAGTAGTGTCAGGGGGCTAGGTTATGGCTACACCTTC.

This clone was detected once. This sequence joins TRBV6-6 and TRBJ2-5; a possible D gene is TRBD2 (5 bases). CDR1 is MNHNY, CDR2 SVGAGI, per germline (reference sequence). V was shortened by 7 bases and J by 2 bases, with 14 bases between the two germline ends. This CDR3 contains 14 residues. The CDR3 DNA reads TGTGCCAGCACCCGCGGTACGGGGCAAGAGACCCAGTACTTC. Translation: CASTRGTGQETQYF.

The V gene is TRBV7-8, the J gene TRBJ2-7, with no clear D. V was cut by 5 bases and J by 4 bases, with 6 bases left in between. The CDR3 is 11 amino acids. CDR1 and CDR2 (germline): SGHVS, FQNEAQ. CDR3 in DNA: TGTGCCAGCAGCCGCGGTTACGAGCAGTACTTC. Translated, it gives CASSRGYEQYF.

V gene TRBV12-2 combines with J gene TRBJ2-1; the D segment call TRBD1 is taken from the table without a DNA check. TRBV12-2 is a pseudogene segment. The CDR3 is made up of 14 amino acids. The CDR3 coding sequence is TGTGCAAGTCGCTTAGGGCCCCAAACCAATGAGCAGTTCTTC. This translates into CASRLGPQTNEQFF.

The chain combines TRBV2 with TRBJ2-2; D gene uncertain. The CDR3 has 15 residues. Looked up from germline, CDR1 is SNHLY and CDR2 is FYNNEI. V lost 7 bases and J lost 5, with 17 bases in between. CDR3 bases: TGTGCCAGCAAAGTTCAAGGTTCCGTGACCGGGGAGCTGTTTTTT. Translated, it gives CASKVQGSVTGELFF.

This chain links TRBV5-1 with TRBJ2-3; tentative D call: TRBD2 (5 bases). V dropped 3 bases and J dropped 0 bases, with 8 bases sitting between them. Germline-derived CDR1 and CDR2 are SGHRS and YFSETQ. This CDR3 comprises 14 residues. The CDR3 is CASSWRSSTDTQYF. CDR3 nucleotides: TGCGCCAGCAGCTGGAGGTCTAGCACAGATACGCAGTATTTT.

The rearrangement links TRBV11-2 to TRBJ2-7, with 7 nucleotides matching TRBD1. This CDR3 comprises 13 residues. Per the germline V gene, CDR1 is SGHAT and CDR2 is FQNNGV. J was trimmed by 3 bases and V by 5 bases; bases with no gene match: 4. CDR3 in DNA: TGTGCCAGCAGCCCGGACAGGAGCTACGAGCAGTACTTC. Amino acids: CASSPDRSYEQYF. The full variable domain, with the rest looked up from reference TRBV11-2 and TRBJ2-7, is EAGVAQSPRYKIIEKRQSVAFWCNPISGHATLYWYQQILGQGPKLLIQFQNNGVVDDSQLPKDRFSAERLKGVDSTLKIQPAKLEDSAVYLCASSPDRSYEQYFGPGTRLTVT.

This chain connects TRBV27 to TRBJ2-7, with a possible D match to TRBD2 (5 bases). Germline lookup yields CDR1 MNHEY and CDR2 SMNVEV (reference sequence). The CDR3 extends over 15 amino acids. Trimming removed 2 bases at V and 3 bases at J, with 14 bases between. Here the CDR3 DNA reads TGTGCCAGCAGTTTAAGGGCGCAGCGGATCTACGAGCAGTACTTC. The encoded protein is CASSLRAQRIYEQYF.

CDR3 region: CASSLASGSRNEQFF. The CDR3 DNA reads TGTGCCAGCAGCCTCGCTAGCGGGAGTAGGAATGAGCAGTTCTTC. The chain has TRBV7-2 and TRBJ2-1; 10 positions agree with TRBD2. V trimming: 5 bases; J trimming: 7 bases; junction bases outside the gene matches: 8. In germline, CDR1 is SGHTA, CDR2 FQGNSA. The CDR3 contains 15 residues.

V usage is TRBV6-1 and J usage is TRBJ1-2, with D perhaps matching TRBD1 (6 bases). Per the germline V gene, CDR1 is MNHNS and CDR2 is SASEGT. Trimming shortened V by 1 base and J by 9 bases, and 12 bases separated the two germline ends. The CDR3 has 13 residues. The CDR3 DNA follows: TGTGCCAGCAGTGAAGAATCGGGGGCGAGCTACACCTTC. Amino acid sequence: CASSEESGASYTF.

This clone came up once. V usage is TRBV2 and J usage is TRBJ2-2; 10 nucleotides line up with TRBD1. Germline CDR1 SNHLY, CDR2 FYNNEI. The CDR3 extends over 15 amino acids. With V trimmed by 6 bases and J by 5 bases, 6 bases remained unmatched. CDR3 residues: CASREDRGGTGELFF. As DNA, the CDR3 is TGTGCCAGCAGAGAGGACAGGGGGGGGACCGGGGAGCTGTTTTTT.

The V gene is TRBV4-1, the J gene TRBJ2-5, with D unclear. Germline V gene sequence: CDR1 MGHRA, CDR2 YSYEKL. The CDR3 length is 12 residues. Trimming stripped 3 bases from V and 5 bases from J, with 7 bases between. The CDR3 DNA reads as TGCGCCAGCAGCCAGCCCCAGGAGACCCAGTACTTC. It codes for CASSQPQETQYF.

V gene TRBV9 combines with J gene TRBJ2-2; 13 bases are shared with TRBD2. Germline trimming cut 7 bases from V and 5 bases from J; bases unmatched to any gene: 8. This CDR3 is built from 16 residues. Germline V gene lookup returns CDR1 SGDLS and CDR2 YYNGEE. This chain's CDR3 is CASSWTSGSQTGELFF. The CDR3 nucleotides read TGTGCCAGCTCTTGGACTAGCGGGAGTCAAACCGGGGAGCTGTTTTTT.

The rearrangement uses TRBV27 and TRBJ1-1; TRBD1 is a possible D gene (6 bases). The CDR3 extends over 15 amino acids. The V gene's germline CDR1 is MNHEY and CDR2 SMNVEV (reference sequence). V gave up 2 bases and J gave up 1 base, with 11 bases separating them. The CDR3 spells CASSLRAGANTEAFF. The CDR3 nucleotides read TGTGCCAGCAGTTTAAGGGCAGGGGCGAACACTGAAGCTTTCTTT.

The V gene is TRBV4-1, the J gene TRBJ2-5; 8 nucleotides align to TRBD2. Looked up from germline, CDR1 is MGHRA and CDR2 is YSYEKL. CDR3 length equals 17 residues. With V trimmed by 3 bases and J by 0 bases, 9 bases remained unmatched. CDR3 nucleotides: TGCGCCAGCAGCCATTTGACGGGAGGGCGGGACCAAGAGACCCAGTACTTC. Protein product: CASSHLTGGRDQETQYF.

The V call is TRBV6-5, the J call TRBJ1-2; unclear D gene. The CDR3 is 12 amino acids. V was pared by 6 bases and J by 0 bases, with 5 bases between. From germline, CDR1 is MNHEY and CDR2 SVGAGI. Written as DNA, the CDR3 is TGTGCCAGCAGGCAGACTAACTATGGCTACACCTTC. This translates into CASRQTNYGYTF.

The chain recombines TRBV7-3 with TRBJ1-1; TRBD1 is a possible D gene (6 bases). Germline assignment: CDR1 SGHTA and CDR2 FQGTGA. Deletions cut 5 bases from V and 0 bases from J, with 16 bases between. The CDR3 totals 16 residues. This chain's CDR3 is CASSPQGGGMNTEAFF. CDR3 sequence (DNA): TGTGCCAGCAGCCCACAGGGTGGGGGAATGAACACTGAAGCTTTCTTT.